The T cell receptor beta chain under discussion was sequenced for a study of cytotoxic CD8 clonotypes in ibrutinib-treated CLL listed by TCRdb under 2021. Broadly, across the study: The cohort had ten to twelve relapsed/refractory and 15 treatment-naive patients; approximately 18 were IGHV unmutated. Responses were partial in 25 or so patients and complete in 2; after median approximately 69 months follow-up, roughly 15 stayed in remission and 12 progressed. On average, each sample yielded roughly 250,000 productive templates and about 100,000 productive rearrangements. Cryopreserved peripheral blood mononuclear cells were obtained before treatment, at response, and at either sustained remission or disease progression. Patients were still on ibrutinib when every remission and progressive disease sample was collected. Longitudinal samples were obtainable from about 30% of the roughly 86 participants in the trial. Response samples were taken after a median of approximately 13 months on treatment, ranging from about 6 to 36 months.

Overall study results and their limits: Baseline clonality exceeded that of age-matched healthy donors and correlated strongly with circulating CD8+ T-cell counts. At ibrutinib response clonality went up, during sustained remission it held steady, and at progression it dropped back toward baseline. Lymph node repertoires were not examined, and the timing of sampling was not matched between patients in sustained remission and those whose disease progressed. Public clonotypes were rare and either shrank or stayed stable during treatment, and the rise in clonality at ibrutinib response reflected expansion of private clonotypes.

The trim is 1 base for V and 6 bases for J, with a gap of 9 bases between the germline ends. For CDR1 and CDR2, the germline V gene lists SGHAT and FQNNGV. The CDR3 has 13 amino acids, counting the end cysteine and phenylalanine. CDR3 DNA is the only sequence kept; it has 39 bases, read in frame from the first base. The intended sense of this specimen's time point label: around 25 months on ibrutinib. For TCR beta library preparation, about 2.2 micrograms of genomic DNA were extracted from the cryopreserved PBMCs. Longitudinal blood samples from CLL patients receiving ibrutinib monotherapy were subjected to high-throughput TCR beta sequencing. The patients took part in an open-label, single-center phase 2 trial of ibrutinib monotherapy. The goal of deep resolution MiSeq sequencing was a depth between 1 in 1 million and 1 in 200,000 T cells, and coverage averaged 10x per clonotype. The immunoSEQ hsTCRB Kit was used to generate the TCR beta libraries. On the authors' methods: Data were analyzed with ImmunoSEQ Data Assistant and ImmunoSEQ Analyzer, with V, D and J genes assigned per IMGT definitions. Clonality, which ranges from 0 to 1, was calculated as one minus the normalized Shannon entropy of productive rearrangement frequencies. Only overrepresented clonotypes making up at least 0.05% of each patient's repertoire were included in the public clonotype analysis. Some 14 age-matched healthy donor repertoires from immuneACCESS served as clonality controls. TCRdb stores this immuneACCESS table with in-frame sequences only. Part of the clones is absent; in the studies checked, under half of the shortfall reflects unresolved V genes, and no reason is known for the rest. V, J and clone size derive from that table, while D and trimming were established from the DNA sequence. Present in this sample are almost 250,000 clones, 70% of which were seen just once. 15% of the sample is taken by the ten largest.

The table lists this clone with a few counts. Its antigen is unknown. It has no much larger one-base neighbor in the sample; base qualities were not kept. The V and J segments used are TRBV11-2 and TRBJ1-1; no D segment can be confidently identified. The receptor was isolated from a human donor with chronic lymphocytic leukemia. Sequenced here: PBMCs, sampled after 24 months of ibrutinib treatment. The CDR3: CASSLGRVAEAFF. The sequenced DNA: TGTGCCAGCAGCTTAGGTCGGGTCGCTGAAGCTTTCTTT.